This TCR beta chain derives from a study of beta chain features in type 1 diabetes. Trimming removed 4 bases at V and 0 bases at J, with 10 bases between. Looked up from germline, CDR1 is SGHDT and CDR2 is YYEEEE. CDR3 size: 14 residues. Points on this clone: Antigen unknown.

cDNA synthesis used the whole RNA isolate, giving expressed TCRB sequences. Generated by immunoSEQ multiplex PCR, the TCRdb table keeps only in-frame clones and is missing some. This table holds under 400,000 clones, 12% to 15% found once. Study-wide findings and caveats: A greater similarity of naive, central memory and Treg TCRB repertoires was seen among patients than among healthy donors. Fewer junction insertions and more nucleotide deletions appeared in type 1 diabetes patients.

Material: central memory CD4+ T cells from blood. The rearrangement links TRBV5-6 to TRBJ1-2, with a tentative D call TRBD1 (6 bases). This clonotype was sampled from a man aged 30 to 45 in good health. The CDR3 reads CASSDGQTNYGYTF. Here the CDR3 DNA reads TGTGCCAGCAGCGACGGACAGACTAACTATGGCTACACCTTC.